This T cell receptor (beta chain) was obtained from a study of human T cells and chemical hapten exposure. TCRdb reanalysed the RACE reads using MiXCR and keeps one entry per CDR3 protein. This table has about 120,000 distinct CDR3 sequences, roughly 14% appearing once. Trimming left V 5 bases short and J 4 bases short, with 15 bases between. The CDR3 has 14 residues. The germline gives CDR1 SGDLS, CDR2 YYNGEE. There are a few counts of this clonotype. Indicated time point: pre-sensitization, week 0. The sample's treatment: therapeutic diphenylcyclopropenone sensitization with weekly scalp DPC. The source was whole blood, collected in connection with sensitization to the hapten diphenylcyclopropenone (DPC). The TCR comes from a woman between 18 and 29 years old with alopecia areata. Some clones in this sample may be carry-over from other donors' samples. The genes are TRBV9 and TRBJ1-2, with D perhaps matching TRBD1 (6 bases). CDR3 bases: TGTGCCAGCAGTCCAAACAGGGCTTCCTATGGCTACACCTTC. Amino acid sequence: CASSPNRASYGYTF.